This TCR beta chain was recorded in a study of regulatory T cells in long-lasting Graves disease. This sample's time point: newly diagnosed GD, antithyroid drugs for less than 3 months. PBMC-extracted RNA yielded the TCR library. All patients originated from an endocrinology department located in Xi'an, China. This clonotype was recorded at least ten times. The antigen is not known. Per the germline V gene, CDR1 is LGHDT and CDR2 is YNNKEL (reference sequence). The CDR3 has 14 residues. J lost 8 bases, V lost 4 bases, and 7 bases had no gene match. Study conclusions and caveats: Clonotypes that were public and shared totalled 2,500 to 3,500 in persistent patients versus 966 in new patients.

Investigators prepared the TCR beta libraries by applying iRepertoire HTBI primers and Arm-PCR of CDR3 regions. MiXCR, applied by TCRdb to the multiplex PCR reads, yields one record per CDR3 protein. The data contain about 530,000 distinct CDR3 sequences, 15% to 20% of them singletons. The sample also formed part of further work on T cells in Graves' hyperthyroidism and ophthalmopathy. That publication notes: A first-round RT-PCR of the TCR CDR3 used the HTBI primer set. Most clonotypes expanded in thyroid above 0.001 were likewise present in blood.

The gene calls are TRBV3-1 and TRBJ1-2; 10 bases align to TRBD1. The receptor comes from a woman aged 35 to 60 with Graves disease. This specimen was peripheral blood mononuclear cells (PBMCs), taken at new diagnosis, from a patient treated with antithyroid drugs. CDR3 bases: TGTGCCAGCAGCCCCTTTGACAGGGGGCGCGGCTACACCTTC. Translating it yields CASSPFDRGRGYTF.